This T cell receptor beta chain was profiled in a study of radiation and T cells in renal cell carcinoma. Study summary: Nephrectomy followed 15 Gy stereotactic body radiation by 4 weeks.

With 0 bases removed from V and 2 bases from J, the gap between germline ends came to 17 bases. CDR3 length: 18 amino acids. The germline V gene encodes CDR1 MGHRA and CDR2 YSYEKL. Sample time point: baseline pretreatment blood. Described treatment: 15 Gy SBRT to primary tumor, nephrectomy 4 weeks later. Radiation-treated patients gave blood at baseline, week 2 and week 4. The patient's renal cell carcinoma had clear cell pathology. The repertoire was sequenced with immunoSEQ multiplex PCR; TCRdb's copy has only in-frame clones and lacks some. Of roughly 100,000 clones listed, 82% are singletons. Overall study results and limits: In blood, top tumor clones expanded by 2 weeks, shrinking by 4.

This clone was seen once. Its antigen is not known. Material: blood, obtained from a patient whose treatment included radiotherapy and nephrectomy. The gene calls are TRBV4-1 and TRBJ2-1; D is possibly TRBD1 or TRBD2 (6 bases each). The receptor was derived from a man in his sixties with renal cell carcinoma. The CDR3 sequence: CASSQESGAADPYNEQFF. The CDR3 DNA reads TGCGCCAGCAGCCAAGAGTCGGGGGCAGCGGACCCCTACAATGAGCAGTTCTTC.